The rows below give T cell receptor beta chains drawn from one sample of a study of blood T cell repertoires in COVID-19. Method: immunoSEQ multiplex PCR; TCRdb's copy keeps in-frame clones and lacks some. Found here are a few hundred thousand clones, around 89% of them singletons; the top ten hold 0.75% to 0.9%. Sample: peripheral blood. The receptors originated from a young man with acute or convalescent COVID-19. Each CDR3 is given with its conserved first and last residue. D genes are given only for firm matches. The size entry is marked missing in some rows and otherwise reads once, few, many or a size class.

CDR3 | DNA | V | D | J | size
CASSPQGGYGYTF | TGCGCCAGCAGCCCCCAGGGGGGCTATGGCTACACCTTC | TRBV4-1 | TRBD1 | TRBJ1-2 | NA
CASSEFRGAGTDTQYF | TGTGCCAGCAGTGAATTCCGGGGGGCGGGCACAGATACGCAGTATTTT | TRBV25-1 | NA | TRBJ2-3 | NA
CASSGTSGGRIGELFF | TGTGCCAGCAGCGGTACTAGCGGGGGGCGAATCGGGGAGCTGTTTTTT | TRBV9 | TRBD2 | TRBJ2-2 | NA
CASRVKLTPYYNEQFF | TGTGCCAGCAGAGTTAAATTGACACCCTACTACAATGAGCAGTTCTTC | TRBV28 | NA | TRBJ2-1 | NA
CASRIYTGQGVDTQYF | TGTGCCAGCAGGATATACACCGGACAGGGGGTCGATACGCAGTATTTT | TRBV28 | TRBD1 | TRBJ2-3 | NA
CASSRGYVDSPLHF | TGTGCCAGCAGCAGGGGCTATGTAGATTCACCCCTCCACTTT | TRBV6-5 | NA | TRBJ1-6 | few
CASSPLRAGGQDSDEQFF | TGTGCCAGCTCACCGCTTAGGGCAGGGGGCCAGGACAGCGATGAGCAGTTCTTC | TRBV18 | TRBD1 | TRBJ2-1 | NA
CASSFREFDEQYF | TGTGCCAGCAGTTTTCGGGAGTTCGACGAGCAGTACTTC | TRBV28 | NA | TRBJ2-7 | NA
CAWSVSQYSGNTIYF | TGTGCCTGGAGTGTATCGCAGTACTCTGGAAACACCATATATTTT | TRBV30 | NA | TRBJ1-3 | NA
CASSKGQGQPEAFF | TGTGCCAGCAGTAAGGGGCAGGGGCAACCTGAAGCTTTCTTT | TRBV6-5 | NA | TRBJ1-1 | NA
CASSEAAGVGYTF | TGTGCCAGCAGCGAAGCGGCCGGGGTTGGCTACACCTTC | TRBV14 | NA | TRBJ1-2 | NA
CASSTGEVQPQHF | TGTGCCAGCAGTACAGGGGAAGTTCAGCCCCAGCATTTT | TRBV12-3/TRBV12-4 | TRBD1 | TRBJ1-5 | NA
CASSEGSSYAEAFF | TGTGCCAGCAGTGAGGGCTCCTCTTACGCTGAAGCTTTCTTT | TRBV6-1 | NA | TRBJ1-1 | NA
CASRTHEKLFF | TGTGCCAGCAGAACACATGAAAAACTGTTTTTT | TRBV25-1 | NA | TRBJ1-4 | NA
CASSLAGGDYEQYF | TGTGCCAGCAGCTTAGCAGGGGGCGATTACGAGCAGTACTTC | TRBV7-2 | TRBD1 | TRBJ2-7 | NA
CAWSVRIGDRVLDTEAFF | TGTGCCTGGAGTGTACGAATAGGGGACAGGGTGCTGGACACTGAAGCTTTCTTT | TRBV30 | TRBD1 | TRBJ1-1 | NA
CASSLTGGPETEAFF | TGTGCCAGCAGTCTGACAGGGGGACCGGAGACTGAAGCTTTCTTT | TRBV27 | TRBD1 | TRBJ1-1 | NA
CASSLIPGQGRNQPQHF | TGTGCCAGCAGTTTGATCCCGGGACAGGGCCGCAATCAGCCCCAGCATTTT | TRBV28 | TRBD1 | TRBJ1-5 | NA